The source of this T cell receptor beta chain is a study of blood T cell repertoires in COVID-19. Study overall: Acute and convalescent COVID-19 samples came from the United States, Italy and Spain. Nucleic acid was either cDNA or gDNA, and it came from T cells, B-cell-depleted T cells, or PBMCs.

In the original processing: How many nucleated cells were present was estimated from reference gene primer amplification. Libraries were prepared by immunoSEQ multiplex PCR; TCRdb keeps only in-frame clonotypes and omits some of them. D and trimming come from the DNA, and the V and J calls and clone size come from that table. Of about 170,000 clones in the sample, approximately 84% are singletons; the top ten hold roughly 7.5%. Germline CDR1 and CDR2: MDHEN and SYDVKM. Trimming cost V 5 bases and J 10 bases; bases outside gene matches: 13. This CDR3 comprises 14 residues. Specimen: peripheral blood. The clonotype comes from a man aged 40-49 years who had recovered from COVID-19. J is TRBJ1-2 and V is TRBV28; 7 bases are shared with TRBD1. CDR3 amino acids: CASSLSITGAFYTF. Here the CDR3 DNA reads TGTGCCAGCAGTCTTTCGATTACAGGGGCCTTCTACACCTTC.